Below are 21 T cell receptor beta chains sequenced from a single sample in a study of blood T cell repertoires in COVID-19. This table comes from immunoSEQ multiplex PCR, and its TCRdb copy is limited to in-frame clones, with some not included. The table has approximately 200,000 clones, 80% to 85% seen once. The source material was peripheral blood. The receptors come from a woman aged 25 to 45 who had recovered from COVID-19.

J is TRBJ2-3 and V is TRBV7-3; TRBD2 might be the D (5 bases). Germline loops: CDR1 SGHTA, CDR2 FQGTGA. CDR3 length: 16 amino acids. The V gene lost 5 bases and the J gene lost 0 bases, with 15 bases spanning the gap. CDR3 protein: CASSVMRGMSTDTQYF. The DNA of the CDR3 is TGTGCCAGCAGCGTTATGAGAGGGATGAGCACAGATACGCAGTATTTT. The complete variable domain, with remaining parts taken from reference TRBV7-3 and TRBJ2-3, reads GAGVSQTPSNKVTEKGKYVELRCDPISGHTALYWYRQSLGQGPEFLIYFQGTGAADDSGLPNDRFFAVRPEGSVSTLKIQRTERGDSAVYLCASSVMRGMSTDTQYFGPGTRLTVL.

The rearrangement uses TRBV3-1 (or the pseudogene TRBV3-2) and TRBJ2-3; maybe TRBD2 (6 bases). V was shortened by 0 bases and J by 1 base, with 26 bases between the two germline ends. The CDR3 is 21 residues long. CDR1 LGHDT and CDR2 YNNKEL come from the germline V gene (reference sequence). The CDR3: CASSQDDRKVRDSQGTDTQYF. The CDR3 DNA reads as TGTGCCAGCAGCCAAGATGACCGAAAAGTGAGGGACTCCCAAGGCACAGATACGCAGTATTTT.

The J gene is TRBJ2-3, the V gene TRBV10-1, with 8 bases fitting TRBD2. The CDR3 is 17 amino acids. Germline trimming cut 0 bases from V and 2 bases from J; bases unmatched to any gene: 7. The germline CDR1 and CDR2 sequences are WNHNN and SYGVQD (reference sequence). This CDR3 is CASSESIGGRITDTQYF. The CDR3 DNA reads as TGCGCCAGCAGTGAGTCGATCGGCGGGAGGATCACAGATACGCAGTATTTT.

The DNA of the CDR3 is TGTGCCAGCAACGATTCAGGGGGCTGGCAGCCCCAGCATTTT. It codes for CASNDSGGWQPQHF. The V and J genes are TRBV28 and TRBJ1-5, with TRBD1 identical over 8 bases. Germline CDR1 is MDHEN and CDR2 is SYDVKM. The J segment lost 7 bases and the V segment lost 7 bases, leaving 9 bases of the junction unmatched. The CDR3 runs to 14 residues.

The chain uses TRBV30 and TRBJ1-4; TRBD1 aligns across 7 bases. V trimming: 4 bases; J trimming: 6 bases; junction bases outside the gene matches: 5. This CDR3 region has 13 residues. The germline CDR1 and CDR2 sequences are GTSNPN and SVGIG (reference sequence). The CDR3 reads CAWTGTAYEKLFF. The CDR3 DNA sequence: TGTGCCTGGACCGGGACAGCCTATGAAAAACTGTTTTTT. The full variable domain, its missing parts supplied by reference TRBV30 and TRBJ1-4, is SQTIHQWPATLVQPVGSPLSLECTVEGTSNPNLYWYRQAAGRGLQLLFYSVGIGQISSEVPQNLSASRPQDRQFILSSKKLLLSDSGFYLCAWTGTAYEKLFFGSGTQLSVL.

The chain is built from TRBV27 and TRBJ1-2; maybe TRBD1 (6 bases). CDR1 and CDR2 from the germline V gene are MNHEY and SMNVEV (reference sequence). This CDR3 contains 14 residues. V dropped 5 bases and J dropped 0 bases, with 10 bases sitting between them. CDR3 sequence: CASSRDTSNYGYTF. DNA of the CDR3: TGTGCCAGCAGTAGGGACACTTCTAACTATGGCTACACCTTC.

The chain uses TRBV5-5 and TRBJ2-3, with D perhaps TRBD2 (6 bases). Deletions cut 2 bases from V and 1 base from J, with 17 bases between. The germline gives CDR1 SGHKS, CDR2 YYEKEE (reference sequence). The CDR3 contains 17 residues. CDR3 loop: CASSFDGSQGGTDTQYF. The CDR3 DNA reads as TGTGCCAGCAGCTTCGACGGGAGCCAAGGGGGCACAGATACGCAGTATTTT.

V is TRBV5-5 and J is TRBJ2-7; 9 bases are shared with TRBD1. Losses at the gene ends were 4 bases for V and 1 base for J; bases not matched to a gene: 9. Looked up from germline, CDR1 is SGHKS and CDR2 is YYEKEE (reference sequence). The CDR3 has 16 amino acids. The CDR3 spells CASSQPGTGTSYEQYF. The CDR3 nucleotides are TGTGCCAGCAGCCAACCCGGGACAGGGACTTCCTACGAGCAGTACTTC.

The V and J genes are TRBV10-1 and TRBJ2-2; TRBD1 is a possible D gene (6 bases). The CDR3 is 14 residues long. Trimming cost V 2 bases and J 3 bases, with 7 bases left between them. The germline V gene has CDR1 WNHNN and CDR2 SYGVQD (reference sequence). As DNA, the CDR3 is TGCGCCAGCAGTGAGGGACAGTACACCGGGGAGCTGTTTTTT. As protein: CASSEGQYTGELFF.

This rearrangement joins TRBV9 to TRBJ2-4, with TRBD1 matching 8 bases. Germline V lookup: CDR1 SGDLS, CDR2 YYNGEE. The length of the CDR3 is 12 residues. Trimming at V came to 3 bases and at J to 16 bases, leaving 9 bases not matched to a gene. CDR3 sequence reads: CASSGRTGFVYF. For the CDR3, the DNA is TGTGCCAGCAGCGGACGGACAGGGTTCGTTTACTTC.

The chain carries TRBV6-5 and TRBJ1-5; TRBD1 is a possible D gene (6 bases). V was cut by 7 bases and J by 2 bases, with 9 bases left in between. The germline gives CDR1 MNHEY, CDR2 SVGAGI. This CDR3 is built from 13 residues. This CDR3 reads CASKGGGNQPQHF. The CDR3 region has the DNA TGTGCCAGCAAAGGGGGGGGCAATCAGCCCCAGCATTTT.

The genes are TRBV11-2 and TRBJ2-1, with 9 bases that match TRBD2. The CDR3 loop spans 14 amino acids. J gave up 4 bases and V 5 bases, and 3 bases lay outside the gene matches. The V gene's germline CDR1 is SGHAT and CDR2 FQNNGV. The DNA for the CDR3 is TGTGCCAGCAGCCCTAGCGGGACTTACAATGAGCAGTTCTTC. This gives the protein CASSPSGTYNEQFF.

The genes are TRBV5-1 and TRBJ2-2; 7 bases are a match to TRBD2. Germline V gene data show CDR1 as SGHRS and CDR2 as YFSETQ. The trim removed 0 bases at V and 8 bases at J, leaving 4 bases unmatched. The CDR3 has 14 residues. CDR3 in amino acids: CASSLAGGKGELFF. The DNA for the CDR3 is TGCGCCAGCAGCTTGGCGGGGGGTAAAGGGGAGCTGTTTTTT.

CDR3 nucleotides: TGTGCCAGCAGCCTCGGGACTACCTACGAGCAGTACTTC. This codes for CASSLGTTYEQYF. The chain couples TRBV5-8 to TRBJ2-7; 7 bases match TRBD2. This CDR3 is 13 amino acids long. Trimming cost V 4 bases and J 2 bases; bases outside gene matches: 3. CDR1 and CDR2 from the germline V gene are SGHTS and YDEGEE.

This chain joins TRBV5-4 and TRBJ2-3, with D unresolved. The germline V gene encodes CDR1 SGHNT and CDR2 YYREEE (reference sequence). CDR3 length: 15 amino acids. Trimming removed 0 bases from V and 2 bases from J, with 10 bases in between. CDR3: CASSLAVTHTDTQYF. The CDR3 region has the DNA TGTGCCAGCAGCTTGGCGGTAACGCACACAGATACGCAGTATTTT.

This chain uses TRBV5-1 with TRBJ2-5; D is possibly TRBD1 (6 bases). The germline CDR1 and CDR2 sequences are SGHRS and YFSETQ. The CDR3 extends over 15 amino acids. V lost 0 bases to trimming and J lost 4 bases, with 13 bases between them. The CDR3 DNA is TGCGCCAGCAGCTTGGGGTCAGGGGACCCAGAGACCCAGTACTTC. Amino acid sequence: CASSLGSGDPETQYF. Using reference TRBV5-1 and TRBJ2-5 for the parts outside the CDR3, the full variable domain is KAGVTQTPRYLIKTRGQQVTLSCSPISGHRSVSWYQQTPGQGLQFLFEYFSETQRNKGNFPGRFSGRQFSNSRSEMNVSTLELGDSALYLCASSLGSGDPETQYFGPGTRLLVL.

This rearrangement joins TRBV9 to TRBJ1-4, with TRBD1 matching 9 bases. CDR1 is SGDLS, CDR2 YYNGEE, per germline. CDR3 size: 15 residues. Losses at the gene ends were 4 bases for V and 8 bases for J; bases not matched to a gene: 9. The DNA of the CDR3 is TGTGCCAGCAGCCCCATGGGACAGGGTGGGGAAAAACTGTTTTTT. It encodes CASSPMGQGGEKLFF.

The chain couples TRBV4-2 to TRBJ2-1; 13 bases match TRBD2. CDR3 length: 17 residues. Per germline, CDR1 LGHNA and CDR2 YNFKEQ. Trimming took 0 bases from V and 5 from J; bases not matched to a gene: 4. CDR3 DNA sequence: TGTGCCAGCAGCCAAGATCCCGGACTAGCGGGGGACAATGAGCAGTTCTTC. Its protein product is CASSQDPGLAGDNEQFF.

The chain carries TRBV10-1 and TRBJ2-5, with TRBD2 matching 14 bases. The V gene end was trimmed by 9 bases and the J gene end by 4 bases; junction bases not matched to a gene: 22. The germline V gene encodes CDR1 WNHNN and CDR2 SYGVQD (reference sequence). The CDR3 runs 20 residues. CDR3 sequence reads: CARGDRPATSGRAELETQYF. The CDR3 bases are TGCGCCAGGGGGGACAGGCCTGCGACTAGCGGGAGGGCCGAGTTAGAGACCCAGTACTTC.

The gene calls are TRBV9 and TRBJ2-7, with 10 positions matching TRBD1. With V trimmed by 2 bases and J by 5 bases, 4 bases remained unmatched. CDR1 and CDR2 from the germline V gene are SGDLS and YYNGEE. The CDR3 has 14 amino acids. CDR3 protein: CASSVGTGDHEQYF. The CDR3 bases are TGTGCCAGCAGCGTGGGGACAGGGGACCACGAGCAGTACTTC.

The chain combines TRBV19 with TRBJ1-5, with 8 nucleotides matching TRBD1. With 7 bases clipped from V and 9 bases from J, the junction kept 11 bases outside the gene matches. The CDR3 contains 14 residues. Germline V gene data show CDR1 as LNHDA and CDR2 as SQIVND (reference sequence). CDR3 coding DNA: TGTGCCAGTAACGGACAGGGAGATCATTGGCCCCAGCATTTT. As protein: CASNGQGDHWPQHF.